This TCR beta chain was identified in a study of Ad26.COV2.S vaccination and SARS-CoV-2 variants. About this clone itself: The antigen remains unidentified.

Treatment described: 15 to 20 received Ad26.COV2.S at low or high dose, single or two shots; five or six received placebo; per-sample allocation not given. Vaccine and placebo recipients were sampled on day 63 after the first injection. Points from the study as a whole: Researchers cautioned that TCR breadth and depth analyses may have underestimated total T cell responses.

Produced via immunoSEQ multiplex PCR; TCRdb's table is partial and in-frame only. Among approximately 480,000 clones listed, around 88% were seen once. The CDR3 spans 13 residues. Between the trimmed V and J ends, which lost 0 bases and 10 bases, there was a span of 10 bases. Germline CDR1 PRHDT, CDR2 FYEKMQ (reference sequence). The chain couples TRBV13 to TRBJ2-1; D uncertain. The material sequenced was peripheral blood, taken in a trial of Ad26.COV2.S vaccine versus placebo. This clonotype was sampled from a person between 18 and 59 years old who received the Ad26.COV2.S COVID-19 vaccine or a placebo. The CDR3: CASSLGLKDEQFF. The CDR3 nucleotides read TGTGCCAGCAGCTTAGGGCTTAAGGACGAGCAGTTCTTC.